A single sample gave rise to the 11 T cell receptor beta chains below, sequenced in a study of Ad26.COV2.S vaccination and SARS-CoV-2 variants. The assay was immunoSEQ multiplex PCR, and TCRdb's table has in-frame clones only and misses some. The table includes about 680,000 clones, roughly 90% detected once. Treatment indicated: 15 to 20 received Ad26.COV2.S at low or high dose, single or two shots; about 5 received placebo; per-sample allocation not given. On day 63 after the first injection, vaccine and placebo recipients gave samples. The starting material was peripheral blood, obtained in a trial of Ad26.COV2.S vaccine versus placebo. These receptors were obtained from a person aged 18-60 years who received the Ad26.COV2.S COVID-19 vaccine or a placebo.

The chain employs TRBV15 and TRBJ1-2; D ambiguous. In germline, CDR1 is LNHNV, CDR2 YYDKDF (reference sequence). CDR3 length equals 15 residues. V shed 4 bases and J shed 4 bases, with 16 bases lying between them. In nucleotides, the CDR3 is TGTGCCACCAGCAATCCCAAGCACAGCGTCTATGGCTACACCTTC. Protein: CATSNPKHSVYGYTF. Full variable domain (rest looked up from reference TRBV15 and TRBJ1-2): DAMVIQNPRYQVTQFGKPVTLSCSQTLNHNVMYWYQQKSSQAPKLLFHYYDKDFNNEADTPDNFQSRRPNTSFCFLDIRSPGLGDTAMYLCATSNPKHSVYGYTFGSGTRLTVV.

The J gene is TRBJ2-3, the V gene TRBV5-5; D unresolved. The CDR3 sequence is 14 residues long. Germline V gene sequence: CDR1 SGHKS, CDR2 YYEKEE (reference sequence). Trimming shortened V by 2 bases and J by 3 bases, and 10 bases separated the two germline ends. The CDR3 sequence is CASSFAAQTDTQYF. As DNA, the CDR3 is TGTGCCAGCAGCTTTGCGGCGCAGACAGATACGCAGTATTTT. Full variable domain (outside the CDR3, taken from reference TRBV5-5 and TRBJ2-3): DAGVTQSPTHLIKTRGQQVTLRCSPISGHKSVSWYQQVLGQGPQFIFQYYEKEERGRGNFPDRFSARQFPNYSSELNVNALLLGDSALYLCASSFAAQTDTQYFGPGTRLTVL.

This clone was recorded only once. The CDR3, as DNA: TGTGCCAGTAGCCCGACAGGGGTTACTGAAGCTTTCTTT. As protein: CASSPTGVTEAFF. The chain is built from TRBV19 and TRBJ1-1; 8 nucleotides line up with TRBD1. V lost 6 bases and J lost 5; bases outside the gene matches: 5. From germline, CDR1 is LNHDA and CDR2 SQIVND (reference sequence). CDR3 length: 13 amino acids.

The V gene is TRBV7-9, the J gene TRBJ1-2; TRBD1 is a possible D gene (5 bases). Germline assignment: CDR1 SEHNR and CDR2 FQNEAQ (reference sequence). This CDR3 contains 12 residues. V was pared by 5 bases and J by 8 bases, with 12 bases between. The CDR3 region is CASSPSSGGYTF. The CDR3 DNA reads TGTGCCAGCAGCCCGTCGTCAGGGGGCTACACCTTC.

The rearrangement links TRBV6-2 or TRBV6-3 to TRBJ2-5; D call uncertain. CDR3 size: 14 residues. CDR1 and CDR2 from the germline V gene are MNHEY and SVGEGT. The V end was cut by 6 bases, the J end by 1 base, with 12 bases between. CDR3 in DNA: TGTGCCAGCAGCCGTCTGTTCAGCCAAGAGACCCAGTACTTC. It yields the protein CASSRLFSQETQYF.

V usage is TRBV28 and J usage is TRBJ2-3; a weak D match, TRBD2 (6 bases). The ends were cut back, 8 bases at V and 0 bases at J, with 21 bases in the middle. The germline V gene encodes CDR1 MDHEN and CDR2 SYDVKM. CDR3 length: 17 residues. CDR3 sequence reads: CASGIPLAGSSTDTQYF. The CDR3 bases are TGTGCCAGCGGAATTCCCTTGGCGGGGTCTAGCACAGATACGCAGTATTTT.

V usage is TRBV30 and J usage is TRBJ1-1; the D gene is possibly TRBD1 (5 bases). V dropped 5 bases and J dropped 7 bases, with 11 bases sitting between them. The CDR3 runs 11 residues. Germline loops: CDR1 GTSNPN, CDR2 SVGIG (reference sequence). The CDR3 DNA reads as TGTGCCTGGGCCAGGGTCGTTGAAGCTTTCTTT. Protein product: CAWARVVEAFF.

This clone was counted a single time. The chain combines TRBV18 with TRBJ2-7; TRBD1 agrees at 10 bases. Germline loops: CDR1 KGHSH, CDR2 LQKENI. V lost 4 bases to trimming and J lost 3 bases; unmatched junction nucleotides: 6. The CDR3 runs 15 residues. The CDR3 spells CASSLAWDRGYEQYF. The CDR3 region has the DNA TGTGCCAGCTCACTGGCTTGGGACAGGGGCTACGAGCAGTACTTC.

The genes are TRBV24-1 and TRBJ2-2; 8 bases match TRBD2. The CDR3 sequence is 16 residues long. The germline V gene has CDR1 KGHDR and CDR2 SFDVKD. Trimming cost V 4 bases and J 1 base; bases outside gene matches: 4. The CDR3 nucleotides are TGTGCCACCAGTGACACGGGACTAGAGAACACCGGGGAGCTGTTTTTT. Encoded protein: CATSDTGLENTGELFF.

This chain connects TRBV18 to TRBJ2-1; 12 nucleotides align to TRBD2. The germline V gene has CDR1 KGHSH and CDR2 LQKENI. This CDR3 is 14 amino acids long. Trimming at V came to 6 bases and at J to 4 bases, leaving 1 base not matched to a gene. DNA for the CDR3: TGTGCCAGCTCCGGACTAGCGGGGTACAATGAGCAGTTCTTC. Protein product: CASSGLAGYNEQFF.

The chain carries TRBV27 and TRBJ1-6; a possible D gene is TRBD1 (6 bases). Germline V gives CDR1 MNHEY, CDR2 SMNVEV (reference sequence). Trimming removed 5 bases at V and 7 bases at J, with 15 bases between. The CDR3 length is 15 residues. In DNA, the CDR3 is TGTGCCAGCAGTCTTGGGGGCCGCCACAATTCACCCCTCCACTTT. The encoded protein is CASSLGGRHNSPLHF.